The next 26 T cell receptor beta chains were all read from a single sample in a study of T-cell memory formation after mild COVID-19. TCRdb re-called the 5' RACE reads with MiXCR, one entry per CDR3 protein. The sample holds some 450,000 distinct CDR3 sequences, about 19% seen once. The sample taken for sequencing was PBMCs or a T cell subset sorted from them (not recorded which). These receptors came from an adult woman who had mild COVID-19 (a few samples of this study predate the infection). Cell type and time point are not known.

This clonotype was counted only a few times. The chain links TRBV7-9 to TRBJ2-1, with TRBD1 matching 9 bases. This CDR3 is built from 18 residues. Germline V gives CDR1 SEHNR, CDR2 FQNEAQ (reference sequence). The V gene end was trimmed by 4 bases and the J gene end by 3 bases; junction bases not matched to a gene: 13. CDR3 coding DNA: TGTGCCAGCAGCTCAGCGATTCGGGACAGGGCGGTCTACAATGAGCAGTTCTTC. Amino acid sequence: CASSSAIRDRAVYNEQFF.

The V gene is TRBV9, the J gene TRBJ2-2; D unresolved. V lost 4 bases, J lost 4 bases, and 8 bases lay in between. Germline V lookup: CDR1 SGDLS, CDR2 YYNGEE. The CDR3 runs to 13 residues. CDR3 DNA: TGTGCCAGCAGCCCCTCCGTCACCGGGGAGCTGTTTTTT. It yields the protein CASSPSVTGELFF.

V and J are TRBV2 and TRBJ2-7; the D gene is possibly TRBD1 (6 bases). CDR3 size: 14 residues. Trimming removed 6 bases from V and 5 bases from J, with 17 bases in between. Per germline, CDR1 SNHLY and CDR2 FYNNEI. CDR3 sequence reads: CASSSSRGAHEQYF. CDR3 coding DNA: TGTGCCAGCAGCTCCTCCAGGGGAGCCCACGAGCAGTACTTC.

This clonotype was counted many times. The chain joins TRBV6-2 or TRBV6-3 to TRBJ1-5; D not certain. CDR1 is MNHEY, CDR2 SVGEGT, per germline. This CDR3 is 13 amino acids long. V lost 3 bases to trimming and J lost 4 bases, with 7 bases between them. The CDR3 region has the DNA TGTGCCAGCAGTTATGTTGAGAATCAGCCCCAGCATTTT. Its protein is CASSYVENQPQHF.

This chain links TRBV11-1 with TRBJ2-6, with a tentative D call TRBD1 (5 bases). This CDR3 has 17 amino acids. Germline V gene data show CDR1 as SGHAT and CDR2 as FQDESV (reference sequence). V was pared by 2 bases and J by 0 bases, with 11 bases between. The DNA of the CDR3 is TGTGCCAGCAGCTTATCCGGACAAGCCTCTGGGGCCAACGTCCTGACTTTC. It is translated as CASSLSGQASGANVLTF.

This clonotype was detected only a few times. This chain links TRBV12-3 or TRBV12-4 with TRBJ1-2; D may be TRBD1 (5 bases). The CDR3 is made up of 14 amino acids. Trimming removed 0 bases at V and 8 bases at J, with 13 bases between. CDR3 sequence (DNA): TGTGCCAGCAGTTTAGCGGTGGGGGAGCGCGGCTACACCTTC. Translating gives CASSLAVGERGYTF.

The genes are TRBV5-5 and TRBJ2-5; D call uncertain. Germline CDR1 SGHKS, CDR2 YYEKEE (reference sequence). V was clipped by 4 bases and J by 5 bases, with 12 bases between them. The CDR3 is 13 amino acids. CDR3 in DNA: TGTGCCAGCAGCATCGGACCGGAGGAGACCCAGTACTTC. This sequence encodes CASSIGPEETQYF.

This clonotype showed up just a few times. The rearrangement links TRBV7-9 to TRBJ1-2, with a possible D match to TRBD1 (5 bases). Trimming cost V 3 bases and J 5 bases, with 16 bases left between them. This CDR3 region has 15 residues. Germline CDR1 SEHNR, CDR2 FQNEAQ (reference sequence). This chain's CDR3 is CASSFSGRGLYGYTF. CDR3 bases: TGTGCCAGCAGCTTCAGCGGCCGGGGCCTTTATGGCTACACCTTC. The full variable domain, with the rest looked up from reference TRBV7-9 and TRBJ1-2, is DTGVSQNPRHKITKRGQNVTFRCDPISEHNRLYWYRQTLGQGPEFLTYFQNEAQLEKSRLLSDRFSAERPKGSFSTLEIQRTEQGDSAMYLCASSFSGRGLYGYTFGSGTRLTVV.

V gene TRBV12-3 or TRBV12-4 combines with J gene TRBJ2-1; D remains unclear. V lost 2 bases and J 5 bases, leaving 4 bases between the germline ends. The CDR3 consists of 12 residues. CDR3 loop: CASSLTNNEQFF. Written as DNA, the CDR3 is TGTGCCAGCAGTTTAACAAACAATGAGCAGTTCTTC.

The rearrangement uses TRBV5-1 and TRBJ1-6; no clear D gene. The CDR3 length is 16 residues. Between the trimmed V and J ends, which lost 0 bases and 4 bases, there was a span of 11 bases. The germline CDR1 and CDR2 sequences are SGHRS and YFSETQ. The CDR3 DNA reads TGCGCCAGCAGCTTGGTTGGCAGCCGGTATAATTCACCCCTCCACTTT. It yields the protein CASSLVGSRYNSPLHF.

There are many counts of this clonotype. The chain uses TRBV7-2 and TRBJ2-1; 7 bases fit TRBD1. V was pared by 5 bases and J by 9 bases, with 13 bases of the junction left unmatched. The CDR3 sequence is 15 residues long. CDR1 is SGHTA, CDR2 FQGNSA, per germline. CDR3 DNA: TGTGCCAGCAGCCCGACCGCTACAGGGGATACTGAGCAGTTCTTC. Amino acids: CASSPTATGDTEQFF.

The chain combines TRBV5-5 with TRBJ1-1; D perhaps matches TRBD1 (6 bases). CDR3 length: 13 amino acids. Germline CDR1 and CDR2: SGHKS and YYEKEE (reference sequence). V shed 0 bases and J shed 6 bases, with 9 bases lying between them. The CDR3 is CASSLAQGPEAFF. CDR3 coding DNA: TGTGCCAGCAGCTTGGCACAGGGTCCTGAAGCTTTCTTT.

The J gene is TRBJ2-3, the V gene TRBV29-1, with D perhaps given as TRBD1 or TRBD2 (6 bases each). V lost 2 bases and J lost 4, with 16 bases in between. This CDR3 contains 15 residues. Germline CDR1 reads SQVTM; CDR2 reads ANQGSEA. The DNA of the CDR3 is TGCAGCGTTGAACCCCAACAGGGACTGTCAGATACGCAGTATTTT. This gives the protein CSVEPQQGLSDTQYF.

The table lists this clonotype with a few counts. The chain links TRBV20-1 to TRBJ1-1; 10 bases map to TRBD1. Losses at the gene ends were 4 bases for V and 1 base for J; bases not matched to a gene: 3. The CDR3 spans 14 residues. The V gene's germline CDR1 is DFQATT and CDR2 SNEGSKA (reference sequence). CDR3 protein: CSAKDRGRNTEAFF. CDR3 bases: TGCAGTGCTAAAGACAGGGGGCGGAACACTGAAGCTTTCTTT.

The chain recombines TRBV20-1 with TRBJ2-7, with 9 bases fitting TRBD2. This CDR3 region has 13 residues. V dropped 8 bases and J dropped 5; count of bases not matched to a gene: 10. The germline V gene encodes CDR1 DFQATT and CDR2 SNEGSKA (reference sequence). CDR3 sequence (DNA): TGCAGTATTATCCGGGGACTAGCTAACGAGCAGTACTTC. It codes for CSIIRGLANEQYF.

This clonotype has a handful of counts. The chain uses TRBV12-3 or TRBV12-4 and TRBJ1-1; unclear D gene. V was pared by 2 bases and J by 3 bases, with 19 bases between. This CDR3 has 17 residues. Written as DNA, the CDR3 is TGTGCCAGCAGTTTATTTAGTTGGGAAAACGGGTACACTGAAGCTTTCTTT. Translation gives CASSLFSWENGYTEAFF.

The gene calls are TRBV7-3 and TRBJ1-6; the D is unclear. Germline V gene data show CDR1 as SGHTA and CDR2 as FQGTGA. Trimming removed 2 bases from V and 11 bases from J, with 16 bases in between. The length of the CDR3 is 15 residues. CDR3 sequence: CASSLSSGNRTPLHF. CDR3 sequence (DNA): TGTGCCAGCAGCTTATCATCCGGGAATAGGACACCCCTCCACTTT. Using reference TRBV7-3 and TRBJ1-6 for the parts outside the CDR3, the full variable domain is GAGVSQTPSNKVTEKGKYVELRCDPISGHTALYWYRQSLGQGPEFLIYFQGTGAADDSGLPNDRFFAVRPEGSVSTLKIQRTERGDSAVYLCASSLSSGNRTPLHFGNGTRLTVT.

This clonotype showed up many times. V is TRBV7-6 and J is TRBJ2-1; D uncertain. Germline values: CDR1 SGHVS, CDR2 FNYEAQ. This CDR3 contains 13 residues. Trimming left V 1 base short and J 4 bases short, with 5 bases between. The CDR3 is CASSLGLYNEQFF. In DNA form, the CDR3 reads TGTGCCAGCAGCTTAGGACTTTACAATGAGCAGTTCTTC.

The sample holds a few counts of this clonotype. V gene TRBV15 combines with J gene TRBJ2-3; 7 nucleotides line up with TRBD1. Losses at the gene ends were 3 bases for V and 2 bases for J; bases not matched to a gene: 5. CDR1 is LNHNV, CDR2 YYDKDF, per germline (reference sequence). This CDR3 is 15 amino acids long. CDR3 in DNA: TGTGCCACCAGCAGTCAGACAGGGACCACAGATACGCAGTATTTT. It specifies CATSSQTGTTDTQYF.

V and J are TRBV7-9 and TRBJ1-1; D remains ambiguous. The CDR3 is 16 amino acids. V was pared by 2 bases and J by 0 bases, with 13 bases between. Germline assignment: CDR1 SEHNR and CDR2 FQNEAQ (reference sequence). The CDR3 region is CASSLMTHHMNTEAFF. The CDR3 coding sequence is TGTGCCAGCAGCTTAATGACACACCACATGAACACTGAAGCTTTCTTT.

The chain combines TRBV4-1 with TRBJ1-4; D may be TRBD1 (5 bases). Between the trimmed V and J ends, which lost 4 bases and 4 bases, there was a span of 16 bases. Germline V gene sequence: CDR1 MGHRA, CDR2 YSYEKL. The length of the CDR3 is 16 residues. The chain's CDR3 is CASSPKYGTDNEKLFF. The CDR3 region has the DNA TGCGCCAGCAGCCCGAAGTACGGGACGGATAATGAAAAACTGTTTTTT.

This chain links TRBV20-1 with TRBJ2-3; TRBD2 aligns across 10 bases. V shed 5 bases and J 0 bases; nucleotides not matched to a gene: 5. Germline lookup yields CDR1 DFQATT and CDR2 SNEGSKA (reference sequence). The CDR3 has 15 amino acids. CDR3 amino acids: CSAATSGVSTDTQYF. The CDR3 bases are TGCAGTGCTGCCACTAGCGGGGTTAGCACAGATACGCAGTATTTT.

This rearrangement joins TRBV11-2 to TRBJ1-1; D unclear. Trimming shortened V by 4 bases and J by 3 bases, and 27 bases separated the two germline ends. In germline, CDR1 is SGHAT, CDR2 FQNNGV. This CDR3 contains 19 residues. The CDR3 spells CASSSFDPGIKLWDTEAFF. CDR3 nucleotide sequence: TGTGCCAGCAGCTCTTTTGATCCGGGGATAAAGCTCTGGGACACTGAAGCTTTCTTT.

The chain carries TRBV3-1 and TRBJ2-5, with 10 bases fitting TRBD2. CDR3 length: 15 amino acids. Germline CDR1 reads LGHDT; CDR2 reads YNNKEL (reference sequence). V lost 2 bases to trimming and J lost 4 bases; unmatched junction nucleotides: 4. The CDR3 DNA is TGTGCCAGCAGCCAATCGCTAGCGGGAGTAGAGACCCAGTACTTC. This codes for CASSQSLAGVETQYF.

This clonotype came up many times. V is TRBV9 and J is TRBJ1-5; unclear D gene. Germline CDR1 SGDLS, CDR2 YYNGEE. This CDR3 is built from 14 residues. V was clipped by 3 bases and J by 10 bases, with 17 bases between them. Written as DNA, the CDR3 is TGTGCCAGCAGCGGGGGAGGGCTCTTAAATCCCCAGCATTTT. Its protein product is CASSGGGLLNPQHF.

CDR3 protein: CATQGQGINTEAFF. The CDR3 DNA is TGTGCCACTCAGGGACAGGGGATAAACACTGAAGCTTTCTTT. V is TRBV24-1 and J is TRBJ1-1, with 10 bases aligning to TRBD1. The V gene's germline CDR1 is KGHDR and CDR2 SFDVKD. The CDR3 loop spans 14 amino acids. The ends lost 10 bases at V and 2 bases at J; junction bases unmatched: 6.